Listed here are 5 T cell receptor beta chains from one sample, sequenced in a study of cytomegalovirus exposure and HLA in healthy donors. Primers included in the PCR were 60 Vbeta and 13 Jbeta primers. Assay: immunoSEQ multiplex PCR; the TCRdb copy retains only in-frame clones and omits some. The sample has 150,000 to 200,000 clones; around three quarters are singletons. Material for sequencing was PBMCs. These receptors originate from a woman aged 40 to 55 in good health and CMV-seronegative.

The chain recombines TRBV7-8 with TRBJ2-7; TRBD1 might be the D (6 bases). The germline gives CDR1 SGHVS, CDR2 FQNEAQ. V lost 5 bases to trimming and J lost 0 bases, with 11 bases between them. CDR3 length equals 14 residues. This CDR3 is CASSTHRDSYEQYF. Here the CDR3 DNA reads TGTGCCAGCAGCACCCACAGGGACTCCTACGAGCAGTACTTC.

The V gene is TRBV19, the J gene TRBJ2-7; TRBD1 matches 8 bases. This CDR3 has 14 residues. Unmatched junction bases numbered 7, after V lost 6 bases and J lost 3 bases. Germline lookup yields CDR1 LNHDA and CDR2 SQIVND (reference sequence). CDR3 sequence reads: CASRLDRDSYEQYF. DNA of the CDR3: TGTGCCAGTAGGCTGGACAGGGATAGCTACGAGCAGTACTTC.

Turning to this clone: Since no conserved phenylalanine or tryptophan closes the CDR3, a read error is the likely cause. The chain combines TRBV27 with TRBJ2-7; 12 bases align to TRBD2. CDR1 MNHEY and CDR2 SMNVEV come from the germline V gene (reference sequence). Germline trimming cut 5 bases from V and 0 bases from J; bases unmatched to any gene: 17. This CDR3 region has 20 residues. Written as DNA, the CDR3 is TGTGCCAGCAGTCCCCGATTTAGACTAGCGGGGGCCGGGTTCTCCTACGAGCAGTACCTC. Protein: CASSPRFRLAGAGFSYEQYL.

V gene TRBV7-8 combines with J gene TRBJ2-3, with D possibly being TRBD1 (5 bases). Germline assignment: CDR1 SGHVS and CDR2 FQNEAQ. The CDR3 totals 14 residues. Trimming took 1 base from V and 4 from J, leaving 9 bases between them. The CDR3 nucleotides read TGTGCCAGCAGCTTAGGATCCAGGGCAGATACGCAGTATTTT. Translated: CASSLGSRADTQYF.

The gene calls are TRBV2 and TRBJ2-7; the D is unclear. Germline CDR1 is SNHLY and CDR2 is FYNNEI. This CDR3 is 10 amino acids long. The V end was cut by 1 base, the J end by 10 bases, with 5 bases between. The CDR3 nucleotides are TGTGCCAGCAGTGAAGGGGCACAGTACTTC. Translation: CASSEGAQYF.